This TCR beta chain came from a study of T cells in Graves' hyperthyroidism and ophthalmopathy. The CDR3 extends over 16 amino acids. V shed 2 bases and J 5 bases; nucleotides not matched to a gene: 12. Germline assignment: CDR1 SGHRS and CDR2 YFSETQ. Amplified TCR beta CDR3 regions came from RNA transcripts. RT-PCR in the first round (using the HTBI primer set) targeted the TCR CDR3. TCRdb re-called the multiplex PCR reads with MiXCR, one entry per CDR3 protein. The sample comprises a few hundred thousand distinct CDR3 sequences, about a sixth of which are singletons, and roughly 3.5% rests with the top ten. This clonotype has only a few counts.

The specimen sequenced was blood. J is TRBJ2-7 and V is TRBV5-1; 8 positions match TRBD1. The sequence derives from a woman between 40 and 50 years old with Graves' ophthalmopathy. In DNA form, the CDR3 reads TGCGCCAGCAGCTTCGCGCCGACAGGGGCTGAGGACGAGCAGTACTTC. This sequence encodes CASSFAPTGAEDEQYF.